The T cell receptor beta chain described here comes from a study of blood T cell repertoires in COVID-19 (TCRdb year 2020). In the study overall: Collaborator samples came from the United States, Italy and Spain and covered acute and convalescent phases of COVID-19. The material from the prospective study consisted of cDNA or gDNA derived from T cells, B-cell-depleted T cells, or PBMCs. Deeply sampled blood TCRbeta repertoires from subjects exposed to, actively infected with, or recovered from COVID-19 were included in the dataset. The repertoires were released in a freely available public database meant as a resource for research on the immune response to SARS-CoV-2. The samples were drawn from the first 160 participants of the ongoing ImmuneRACE study and from under 1,500 subjects provided by 6 global collaborators. The sample metadata nearly always contained a de-identified subject ID, COVID-19 status, age in years and sex. Where available, HLA class I and class II types were taken from metadata supplied by the sample provider and were not determined by assay-based typing.

Points the paper makes about the study in general: The amount of clinical and demographic metadata varied by source and participant and was provided uncurated.

TCRbeta CDR3 regions were amplified from genomic DNA using the immunoSEQ Assay, a bias-controlled multiplex PCR. Concerning the study's data processing: The number of nucleated cells in each sample was estimated from the amplification of reference gene primers within the assay. Sequence reads were collapsed and filtered to measure the absolute abundance of every unique TCRbeta CDR3 rearrangement. For each sample, productive Simpson clonality was calculated as the square root of Simpson's diversity index across productive rearrangements. In TCRdb, the immuneACCESS table is reduced to in-frame sequences with V and J assigned. These tables do not hold every clone; where another copy was compared, an unresolved V gene accounts for under half, and the others remain unexplained. V and J calls and clone size follow that table, whereas D and trimming were derived from the DNA. The sample has fewer than 250,000 clones on record, 75% to 90% of them singletons. The ten biggest clones cover 0.95% to 1.3% of the sample.

The collaborating institutions used their own protocols to collect whole blood in K2EDTA tubes. For TCRbeta analysis, collaborator samples were shipped as frozen whole blood, as isolated PBMCs, or as DNA extracted from either sample type. The CDR3, from cysteine to phenylalanine, totals 14 residues. Kept here is only the CDR3 DNA, which spans 42 bases and is read in frame from base 1. The junction carries 14 bases between V and J, which are trimmed by 4 bases and 8 bases respectively. CDR1 and CDR2 were assigned from the germline V gene (reference sequence) as LGHDT and YNNKEL. The count of this clone is one. There is no known antigen for this receptor. Nothing much larger sits one base from this clone, and base qualities are not available.

Material: peripheral blood. Recombination connected TRBV3-1 (or the pseudogene TRBV3-2) to TRBJ1-4, with no confidently assigned D gene. The sequence was collected from a man aged 25-40 years with acute or convalescent COVID-19. The sequence in DNA is TGTGCCAGCAGCCCCGATTTCAGATGGGAAAAACTGTTTTTT. Translated, it gives CASSPDFRWEKLFF.